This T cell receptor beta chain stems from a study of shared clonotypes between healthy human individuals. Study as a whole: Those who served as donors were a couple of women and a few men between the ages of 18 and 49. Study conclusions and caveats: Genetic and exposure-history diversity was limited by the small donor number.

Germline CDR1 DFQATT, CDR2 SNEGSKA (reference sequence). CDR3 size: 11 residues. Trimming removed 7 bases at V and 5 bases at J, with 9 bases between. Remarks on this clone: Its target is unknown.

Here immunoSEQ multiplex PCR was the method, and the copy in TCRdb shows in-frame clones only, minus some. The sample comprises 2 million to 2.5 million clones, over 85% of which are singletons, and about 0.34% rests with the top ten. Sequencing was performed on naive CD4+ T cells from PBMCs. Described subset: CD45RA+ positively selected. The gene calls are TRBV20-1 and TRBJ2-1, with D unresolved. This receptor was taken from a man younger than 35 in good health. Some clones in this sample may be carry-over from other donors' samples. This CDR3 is CSVGDHNEQFF. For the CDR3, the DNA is TGCAGTGTCGGAGATCACAATGAGCAGTTCTTC.